One sample yielded the 20 T cell receptor beta chains listed below, sequenced in a study of identical twins. TCRdb analysed the 5' RACE reads with MiXCR anew, one entry per CDR3 protein. The repertoire holds roughly 1.6 million distinct CDR3 sequences, with about 32% as singletons. Sequencing was done on a sample of cord blood. The receptors shown here come from a newborn girl in good health.

This clonotype was observed a handful of times. The V gene is TRBV7-2, the J gene TRBJ1-6; TRBD1 aligns across 8 bases. V lost 5 bases, J lost 5 bases, and 5 bases stayed unmatched. The CDR3 sequence is 15 residues long. CDR1 is SGHTA and CDR2 is FQGNSA in the germline V gene. The CDR3 DNA follows: TGTGCCAGCAGCGGGCCGGGACAGGATAATTCACCCCTCCACTTT. Protein sequence: CASSGPGQDNSPLHF.

The rearrangement uses TRBV18 and TRBJ2-7, with D unclear. The length of the CDR3 is 15 residues. Trimming removed 4 bases from V and 0 bases from J, with 13 bases in between. The germline V gene has CDR1 KGHSH and CDR2 LQKENI. The CDR3, as DNA: TGTGCCAGCTCACAGACCCCCGATCCCTCCTACGAGCAGTACTTC. It specifies CASSQTPDPSYEQYF. The variable domain in full, completed from reference TRBV18 and TRBJ2-7, reads NAGVMQNPRHLVRRRGQEARLRCSPMKGHSHVYWYRQLPEEGLKFMVYLQKENIIDESGMPKERFSAEFPKEGPSILRIQQVVRGDSAAYFCASSQTPDPSYEQYFGPGTRLTVT.

This sequence joins TRBV2 and TRBJ2-7, with 9 nucleotides matching TRBD2. J lost 1 base, V lost 2 bases, and 3 bases had no gene match. Germline assignment: CDR1 SNHLY and CDR2 FYNNEI. The CDR3 runs 15 residues. In DNA, the CDR3 is TGTGCCAGCAGTGAATCAACTAGCGGGTCCTACGAGCAGTACTTC. Protein sequence: CASSESTSGSYEQYF.

This clonotype was counted only a few times. This chain uses TRBV4-2 with TRBJ2-1, with 8 bases identical to TRBD1. This CDR3 contains 15 residues. The J segment lost 5 bases and the V segment lost 1 base, leaving 4 bases of the junction unmatched. Germline loops: CDR1 LGHNA, CDR2 YNFKEQ. CDR3: CASSQADRVHNEQFF. CDR3 coding DNA: TGTGCCAGCAGCCAAGCGGACAGGGTCCACAATGAGCAGTTCTTC.

This clonotype was observed a handful of times. The chain couples TRBV6-1 to TRBJ1-1, with a possible D match to TRBD1 (5 bases). Germline V gene lookup returns CDR1 MNHNS and CDR2 SASEGT. V was shortened by 4 bases and J by 2 bases, with 11 bases between the two germline ends. The CDR3 is 14 amino acids. The CDR3 DNA sequence: TGTGCCAGCAGTGCCCGGGACTTCAACACTGAAGCTTTCTTT. Its translation: CASSARDFNTEAFF.

This clonotype was counted ten times or more. The chain couples TRBV29-1 to TRBJ2-1; no definite D call. Germline CDR1 reads SQVTM; CDR2 reads ANQGSEA. This CDR3 contains 11 residues. V shed 8 bases and J shed 5 bases, with 10 bases lying between them. The DNA of the CDR3 is TGCAGCATGAACGGAGACAATGAGCAGTTCTTC. It translates to CSMNGDNEQFF.

At least ten counts were recorded for this clonotype. The V call is TRBV12-3 or TRBV12-4, the J call TRBJ2-4; D is unclear. CDR3 size: 12 residues. With 6 bases removed from V and 4 bases from J, the gap between germline ends came to 7 bases. This CDR3 is CASSLLKNIQYF. CDR3 bases: TGTGCCAGCAGCTTACTAAAAAACATTCAGTACTTC.

The chain combines TRBV5-1 with TRBJ2-7, with TRBD2 identical over 8 bases. The CDR3 runs 16 residues. CDR1 is SGHRS and CDR2 is YFSETQ in the germline V gene. Trimming cost V 3 bases and J 2 bases; bases outside gene matches: 10. CDR3 coding DNA: TGCGCCAGCAGCTACCATGGGACTAGACGGACCTACGAGCAGTACTTC. As protein: CASSYHGTRRTYEQYF. Drawing the rest from reference TRBV5-1 and TRBJ2-7, the complete variable domain is KAGVTQTPRYLIKTRGQQVTLSCSPISGHRSVSWYQQTPGQGLQFLFEYFSETQRNKGNFPGRFSGRQFSNSRSEMNVSTLELGDSALYLCASSYHGTRRTYEQYFGPGTRLTVT.

This clonotype has only a few counts. This chain uses TRBV30 with TRBJ2-3; D remains ambiguous. The germline V gene has CDR1 GTSNPN and CDR2 SVGIG (reference sequence). Trimming pared 2 bases from V and 3 bases from J, leaving 9 bases between. The CDR3 is 13 amino acids. The CDR3 is CAWSHRRTDTQYF. In DNA form, the CDR3 reads TGTGCCTGGAGTCACCGTAGGACAGATACGCAGTATTTT. Looking up the rest from reference TRBV30 and TRBJ2-3 gives the full variable domain: SQTIHQWPATLVQPVGSPLSLECTVEGTSNPNLYWYRQAAGRGLQLLFYSVGIGQISSEVPQNLSASRPQDRQFILSSKKLLLSDSGFYLCAWSHRRTDTQYFGPGTRLTVL.

There are a few counts of this clonotype. The V gene is TRBV25-1, the J gene TRBJ2-7; the match to TRBD1 covers 8 bases. Germline CDR1 MGHDK, CDR2 SYGVNS. This CDR3 has 16 amino acids. The V segment lost 2 bases and the J segment 1 base; nucleotides outside the gene matches: 7. CDR3 coding DNA: TGTGCCAGCAGTGAAACGCCCGGGACAGGTTCCTACGAGCAGTACTTC. This translates into CASSETPGTGSYEQYF.

This clonotype was seen only a few times. V and J are TRBV5-1 and TRBJ1-1; D not certain. V lost 4 bases, J lost 10 bases, and 20 bases lay in between. The CDR3 covers 14 residues. Germline V gene sequence: CDR1 SGHRS, CDR2 YFSETQ. The CDR3 nucleotides are TGCGCCAGCAGCCCACGACCGAGAAGGGAGGGAGCTTTCTTT. It codes for CASSPRPRREGAFF. The full variable domain, rest sourced from reference TRBV5-1 and TRBJ1-1, is KAGVTQTPRYLIKTRGQQVTLSCSPISGHRSVSWYQQTPGQGLQFLFEYFSETQRNKGNFPGRFSGRQFSNSRSEMNVSTLELGDSALYLCASSPRPRREGAFFGQGTRLTVV.

This clonotype was detected a few times. V usage is TRBV7-2 and J usage is TRBJ2-3, with a weak D call TRBD2 (5 bases). Germline V CDR1 and CDR2: SGHTA, FQGNSA. The CDR3 contains 14 residues. V was cut by 6 bases and J by 2 bases, with 12 bases left in between. CDR3 nucleotides: TGTGCCAGCAGAGAGGCGGGTTCCACAGATACGCAGTATTTT. Translated: CASREAGSTDTQYF.

The J gene is TRBJ1-2, the V gene TRBV20-1; 7 bases match TRBD1. Germline assignment: CDR1 DFQATT and CDR2 SNEGSKA (reference sequence). CDR3 length equals 13 residues. V gave up 1 base and J gave up 4 bases; unmatched junction bases: 3. The CDR3, as DNA: TGCAGTGCTAGAGTGACAGGGTTCTATGGCTACACCTTC. Encoded protein: CSARVTGFYGYTF.

The chain carries TRBV11-2 and TRBJ2-5; D unresolved. The last part of the DNA fits TRBJ2-4 better; the J call may be wrong. Germline CDR1 is SGHAT and CDR2 is FQNNGV. This CDR3 has 11 residues. The CDR3 nucleotides read TGTGCCAGCAGCATACAGAACATTCAGTACTTC. It is translated as CASSIQNIQYF.

This clonotype was picked up many times. The chain has TRBV12-3 or TRBV12-4 and TRBJ1-2; no reliable D call. The CDR3 contains 13 residues. Trimming removed 5 bases from V and 2 bases from J, with 9 bases in between. CDR3 in DNA: TGTGCCAGCAGTGATACACCCAACTATGGCTACACCTTC. Translation gives CASSDTPNYGYTF.

In this sample, this clonotype turned up a few times. J is TRBJ1-5 and V is TRBV12-3 or TRBV12-4; D unclear. Between the trimmed V and J ends, which lost 5 bases and 6 bases, there was a span of 11 bases. The CDR3 has 13 residues. CDR3 region: CASSPSGIQPQHF. DNA of the CDR3: TGTGCCAGCAGTCCCTCCGGAATTCAGCCCCAGCATTTT.

The chain joins TRBV20-1 to TRBJ1-4; D is undetermined. Germline V lookup: CDR1 DFQATT, CDR2 SNEGSKA (reference sequence). Trimming stripped 1 base from V and 6 bases from J, with 9 bases between. The CDR3 length is 13 residues. The CDR3: CSARGLGDEKLFF. The CDR3 region has the DNA TGCAGTGCTAGAGGCCTAGGTGATGAAAAACTGTTTTTT.

V is TRBV28 and J is TRBJ1-5, with D possibly TRBD1 on 5 matching bases. Germline CDR1 is MDHEN and CDR2 is SYDVKM. The CDR3 loop spans 16 amino acids. The V gene lost 4 bases and the J gene lost 7 bases, with 20 bases spanning the gap. The CDR3 DNA reads TGTGCCAGCAGTTGGGGCCTGGGGGGAAGTGGCCAGCCCCAGCATTTT. Amino acids: CASSWGLGGSGQPQHF.

This clonotype appeared a single time. The genes are TRBV20-1 and TRBJ1-4; D possibly corresponds to TRBD1 (6 bases). V lost 2 bases, J lost 2 bases, and 12 bases lay in between. The germline CDR1 and CDR2 sequences are DFQATT and SNEGSKA (reference sequence). This CDR3 has 15 residues. The CDR3 protein is CSARLLRGTNEKLFF. CDR3 coding DNA: TGCAGTGCTAGACTCCTGAGGGGGACTAATGAAAAACTGTTTTTT.

There are a few counts of this clonotype. The rearrangement links TRBV6-2 or TRBV6-3 to TRBJ1-5; D unresolved. Looked up from germline, CDR1 is MNHEY and CDR2 is SVGEGT. The ends were cut back, 2 bases at V and 1 base at J, with 12 bases in the middle. This CDR3 is built from 16 residues. This chain's CDR3 is CASSYPDFRSNQPQHF. The CDR3 DNA reads TGTGCCAGCAGTTACCCCGACTTCAGGAGCAATCAGCCCCAGCATTTT.